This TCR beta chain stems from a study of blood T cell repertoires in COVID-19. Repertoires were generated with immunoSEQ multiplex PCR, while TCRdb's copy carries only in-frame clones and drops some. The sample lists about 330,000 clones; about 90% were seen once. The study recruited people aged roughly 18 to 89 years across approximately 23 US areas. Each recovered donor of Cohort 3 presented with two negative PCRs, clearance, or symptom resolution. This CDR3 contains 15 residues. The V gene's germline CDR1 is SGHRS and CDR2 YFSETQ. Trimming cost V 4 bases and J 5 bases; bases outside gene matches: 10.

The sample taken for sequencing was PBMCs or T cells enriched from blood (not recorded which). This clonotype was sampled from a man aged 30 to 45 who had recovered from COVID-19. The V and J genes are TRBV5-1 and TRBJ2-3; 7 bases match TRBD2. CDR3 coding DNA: TGCGCCAGCAGCACCCGCACTAGCGAGGGAGATACGCAGTATTTT. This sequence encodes CASSTRTSEGDTQYF.